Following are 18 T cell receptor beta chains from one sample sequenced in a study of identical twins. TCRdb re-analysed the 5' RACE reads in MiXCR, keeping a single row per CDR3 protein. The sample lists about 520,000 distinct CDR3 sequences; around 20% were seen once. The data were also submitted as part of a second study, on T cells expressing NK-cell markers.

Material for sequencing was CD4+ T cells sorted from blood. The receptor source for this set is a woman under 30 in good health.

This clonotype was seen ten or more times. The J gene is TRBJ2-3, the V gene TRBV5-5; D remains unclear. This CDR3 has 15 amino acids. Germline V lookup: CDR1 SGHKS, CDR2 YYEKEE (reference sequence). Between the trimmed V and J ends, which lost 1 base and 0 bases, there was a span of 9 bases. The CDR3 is CASSLQQLSTDTQYF. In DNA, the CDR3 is TGTGCCAGCAGCTTGCAACAGCTTAGCACAGATACGCAGTATTTT.

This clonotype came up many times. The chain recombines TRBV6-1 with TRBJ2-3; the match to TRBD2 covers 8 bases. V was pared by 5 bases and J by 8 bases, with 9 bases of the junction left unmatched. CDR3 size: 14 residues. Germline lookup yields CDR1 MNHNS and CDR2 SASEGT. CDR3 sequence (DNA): TGTGCCAGCAGTACAACTAGCGGAAGGGTTACGCAGTATTTT. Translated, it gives CASSTTSGRVTQYF.

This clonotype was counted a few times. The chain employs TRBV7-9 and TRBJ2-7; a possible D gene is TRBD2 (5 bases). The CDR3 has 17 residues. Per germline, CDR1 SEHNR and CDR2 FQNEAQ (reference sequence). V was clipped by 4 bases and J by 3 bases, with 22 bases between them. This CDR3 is CASSSIALAVRYYEQYF. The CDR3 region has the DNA TGTGCCAGCAGCTCAATTGCCCTAGCCGTTAGGTACTACGAGCAGTACTTC.

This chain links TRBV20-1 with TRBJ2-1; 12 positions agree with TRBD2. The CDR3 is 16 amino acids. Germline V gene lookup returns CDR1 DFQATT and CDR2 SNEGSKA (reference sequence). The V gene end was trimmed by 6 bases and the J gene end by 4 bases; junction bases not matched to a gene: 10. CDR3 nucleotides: TGCAGTGCGCTTCCTAGCGGGAGGGATCGATACAATGAGCAGTTCTTC. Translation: CSALPSGRDRYNEQFF.

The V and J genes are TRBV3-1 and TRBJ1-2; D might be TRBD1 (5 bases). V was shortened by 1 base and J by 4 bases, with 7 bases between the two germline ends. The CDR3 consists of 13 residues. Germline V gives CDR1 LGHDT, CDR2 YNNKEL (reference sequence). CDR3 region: CASSQVQGYGYTF. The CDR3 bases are TGTGCCAGCAGCCAAGTGCAGGGCTATGGCTACACCTTC. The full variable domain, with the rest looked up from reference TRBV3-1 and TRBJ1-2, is DTAVSQTPKYLVTQMGNDKSIKCEQNLGHDTMYWYKQDSKKFLKIMFSYNNKELIINETVPNRFSPKSPDKAHLNLHINSLELGDSAVYFCASSQVQGYGYTFGSGTRLTVV.

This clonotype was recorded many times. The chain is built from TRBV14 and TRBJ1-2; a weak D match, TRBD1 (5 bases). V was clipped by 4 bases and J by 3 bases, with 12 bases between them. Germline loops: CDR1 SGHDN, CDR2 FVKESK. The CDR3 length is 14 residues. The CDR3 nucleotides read TGTGCCAGCAGCCCGCGGTCAGGGTACTATGGCTACACCTTC. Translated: CASSPRSGYYGYTF.

The CDR3 region is CASSYRNEAFF. The CDR3 DNA reads TGTGCCAGCAGTTATAGGAATGAAGCTTTCTTT. The chain employs TRBV6-5 and TRBJ1-1; unclear D gene. Germline-derived CDR1 and CDR2 are MNHEY and SVGAGI. There are 11 residues in the CDR3. Trimming stripped 3 bases from V and 7 bases from J, with 6 bases between.

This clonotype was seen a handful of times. CDR3 region: CASSLARRLNTEAFF. CDR3 coding DNA: TGCGCCAGCAGCTTGGCCCGACGGTTGAACACTGAAGCTTTCTTT. The V and J genes are TRBV5-1 and TRBJ1-1; D not resolved. V was shortened by 0 bases and J by 0 bases, with 9 bases between the two germline ends. The CDR3 totals 15 residues. Germline V CDR1 and CDR2: SGHRS, YFSETQ.

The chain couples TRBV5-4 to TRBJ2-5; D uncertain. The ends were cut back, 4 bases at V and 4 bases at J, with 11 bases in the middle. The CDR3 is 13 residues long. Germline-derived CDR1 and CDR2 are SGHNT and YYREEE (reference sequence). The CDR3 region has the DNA TGTGCCAGCAGCCCCGGGCCAACAGAGACCCAGTACTTC. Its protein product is CASSPGPTETQYF.

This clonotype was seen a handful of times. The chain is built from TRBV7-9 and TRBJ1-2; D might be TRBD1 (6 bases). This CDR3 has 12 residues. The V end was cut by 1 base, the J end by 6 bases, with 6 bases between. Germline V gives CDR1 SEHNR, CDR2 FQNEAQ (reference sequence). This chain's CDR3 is CASSLDRDGYTF. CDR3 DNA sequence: TGTGCCAGCAGCTTAGACAGGGATGGCTACACCTTC.

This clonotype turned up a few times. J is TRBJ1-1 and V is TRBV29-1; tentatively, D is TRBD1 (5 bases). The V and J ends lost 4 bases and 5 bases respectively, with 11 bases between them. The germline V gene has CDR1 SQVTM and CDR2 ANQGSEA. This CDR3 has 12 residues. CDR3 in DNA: TGCAGCGTTGGACGCGAGGGGACTGAAGCTTTCTTT. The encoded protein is CSVGREGTEAFF.

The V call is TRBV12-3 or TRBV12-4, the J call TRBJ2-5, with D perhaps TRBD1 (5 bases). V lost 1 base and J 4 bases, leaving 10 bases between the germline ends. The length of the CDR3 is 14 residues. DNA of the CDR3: TGTGCCAGCAGTTTAGAAACAGGCGGAGAGACCCAGTACTTC. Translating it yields CASSLETGGETQYF.

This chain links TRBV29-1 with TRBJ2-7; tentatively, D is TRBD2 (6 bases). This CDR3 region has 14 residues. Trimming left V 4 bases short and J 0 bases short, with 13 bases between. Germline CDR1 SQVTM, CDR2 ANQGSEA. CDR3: CSVVIRGSSYEQYF. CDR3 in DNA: TGCAGCGTTGTCATACGGGGGAGCTCCTACGAGCAGTACTTC.

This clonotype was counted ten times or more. The CDR3 protein is CASSLSPAGGREQFF. The CDR3 DNA is TGCGCCAGCAGCTTGTCCCCAGCGGGAGGGAGAGAGCAGTTCTTC. This chain connects TRBV5-1 to TRBJ2-1, with TRBD2 matching over 10 bases. The CDR3 spans 15 residues. V lost 1 base, J lost 10 bases, and 8 bases stayed unmatched. Germline V lookup: CDR1 SGHRS, CDR2 YFSETQ.

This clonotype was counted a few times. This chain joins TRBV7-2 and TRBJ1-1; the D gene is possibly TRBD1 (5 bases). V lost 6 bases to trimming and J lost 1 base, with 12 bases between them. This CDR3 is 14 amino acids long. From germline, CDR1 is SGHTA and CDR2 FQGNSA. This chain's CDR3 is CASSRQRGNTEAFF. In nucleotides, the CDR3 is TGTGCCAGCAGTAGACAGAGGGGGAACACTGAAGCTTTCTTT.

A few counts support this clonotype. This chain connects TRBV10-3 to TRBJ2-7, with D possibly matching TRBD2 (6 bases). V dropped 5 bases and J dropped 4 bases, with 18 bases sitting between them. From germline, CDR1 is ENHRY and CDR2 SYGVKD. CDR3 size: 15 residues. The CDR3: CAISPGTGEVYEQYF. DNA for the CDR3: TGTGCCATCAGTCCTGGAACGGGAGAAGTATACGAGCAGTACTTC.

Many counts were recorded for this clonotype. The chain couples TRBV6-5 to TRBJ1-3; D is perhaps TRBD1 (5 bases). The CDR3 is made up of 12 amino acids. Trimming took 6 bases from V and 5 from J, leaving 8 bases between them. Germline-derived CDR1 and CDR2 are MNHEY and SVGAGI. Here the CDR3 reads CASRGVRNTIYF. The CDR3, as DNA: TGTGCCAGCAGGGGGGTACGAAACACCATATATTTT.

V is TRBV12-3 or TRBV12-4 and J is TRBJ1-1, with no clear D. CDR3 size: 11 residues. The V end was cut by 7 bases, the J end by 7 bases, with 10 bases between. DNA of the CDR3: TGTGCCAGCATCTCTCGGGGTGAAGCTTTCTTT. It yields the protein CASISRGEAFF.